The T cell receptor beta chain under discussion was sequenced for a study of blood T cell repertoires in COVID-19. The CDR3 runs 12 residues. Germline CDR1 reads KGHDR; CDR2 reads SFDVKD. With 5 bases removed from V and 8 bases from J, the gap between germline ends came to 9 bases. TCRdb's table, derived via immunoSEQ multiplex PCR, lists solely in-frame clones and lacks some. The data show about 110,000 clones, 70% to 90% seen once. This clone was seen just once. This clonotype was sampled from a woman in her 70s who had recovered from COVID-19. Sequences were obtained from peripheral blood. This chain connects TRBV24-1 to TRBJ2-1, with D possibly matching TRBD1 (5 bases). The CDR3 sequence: CATSVRADEQFF. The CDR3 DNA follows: TGTGCCACCAGTGTCAGGGCGGATGAGCAGTTCTTC.